One sample yielded the 21 T cell receptor beta chains listed below, sequenced in a study of blood T cells in healthy people across ages. Then a second PCR, running roughly 7 to 11 cycles, was carried out with a sample-barcoded 5' primer and a J-beta primer mix. TCRdb ran MiXCR on the 5' RACE reads and lists one entry per CDR3 protein. The repertoire consists of about 720,000 distinct CDR3 sequences, with roughly 20% occurring once and the leading ten covering around 22%. Material for sequencing was blood. These receptors all stem from a man aged 70 or older in good health.

This clonotype was counted only a few times. V usage is TRBV5-1 and J usage is TRBJ2-1; TRBD1 matches 8 bases. The J call may be incorrect, as the DNA end agrees better with TRBJ2-5. Germline assignment: CDR1 SGHRS and CDR2 YFSETQ. The CDR3 covers 15 residues. The CDR3, as DNA: TGCGCCAGCAGCTTGTCGGGACAGGCGGTAGAGACCCAGTACTTC. Translation gives CASSLSGQAVETQYF.

This clonotype has only a few counts. CDR3 region: CSARSGSYGYTF. The CDR3 DNA reads TGCAGTGCTAGGTCTGGGAGCTATGGCTACACCTTC. The chain couples TRBV20-1 to TRBJ1-2; no clear D. CDR1 DFQATT and CDR2 SNEGSKA come from the germline V gene (reference sequence). V was cut by 3 bases and J by 4 bases, with 9 bases left in between. This CDR3 comprises 12 residues.

This chain uses TRBV11-2 with TRBJ2-7; D is possibly TRBD1 (5 bases). CDR1 SGHAT and CDR2 FQNNGV come from the germline V gene. This CDR3 has 17 residues. With 0 bases removed from V and 3 bases from J, the gap between germline ends came to 18 bases. The chain's CDR3 is CASSLDQGSGFGYEQYF. CDR3 DNA: TGTGCCAGCAGCTTAGATCAGGGTTCAGGGTTCGGCTACGAGCAGTACTTC.

This clonotype was seen a few times. The V and J genes are TRBV30 and TRBJ1-1; D is perhaps TRBD1 (5 bases). Looked up from germline, CDR1 is GTSNPN and CDR2 is SVGIG (reference sequence). V shed 8 bases and J shed 0 bases, with 16 bases lying between them. This CDR3 spans 14 amino acids. CDR3 region: CARNSGTLNTEAFF. DNA of the CDR3: TGTGCCCGGAATTCCGGGACCCTGAACACTGAAGCTTTCTTT.

This clonotype was recorded a few times. The genes are TRBV28 and TRBJ2-5, with D perhaps TRBD1 (6 bases). The tail of the sequence fits TRBJ2-7 better, so the J call may be wrong. The CDR3 extends over 15 amino acids. Looked up from germline, CDR1 is MDHEN and CDR2 is SYDVKM. CDR3 in DNA: TGTGCCAGCAGTGCCCCCGGGACAAAGACCTACGAGCAGTACTTC. Protein: CASSAPGTKTYEQYF.

The CDR3 DNA is TGTGCCAGTCGAGGCCCCTATGGCTACACCTTC. Translation gives CASRGPYGYTF. The chain uses TRBV6-5 and TRBJ1-2, with D uncertain. The CDR3 runs 11 residues. CDR1 and CDR2 from the germline V gene are MNHEY and SVGAGI. Deletions cut 9 bases from V and 4 bases from J, with 9 bases between.

This chain uses TRBV12-3 or TRBV12-4 with TRBJ1-4; D remains unclear. V was pared by 6 bases and J by 7 bases, with 15 bases between. The CDR3 contains 14 residues. CDR3 region: CASRKLADSEKLFF. CDR3 bases: TGTGCCAGCAGGAAATTAGCAGATAGTGAAAAACTGTTTTTT.

There are many counts of this clonotype. The chain has TRBV5-1 and TRBJ2-1, with TRBD1 as a possible D gene (6 bases). The CDR3 has 15 residues. CDR1 and CDR2 (germline): SGHRS, YFSETQ. V shed 0 bases and J shed 6 bases, with 13 bases lying between them. The CDR3 nucleotides are TGCGCCAGCAGCTTGGAAGGGACACTCTCCAATGAGCAGTTCTTC. Its translation: CASSLEGTLSNEQFF. Full variable domain (remainder filled in from reference TRBV5-1 and TRBJ2-1): KAGVTQTPRYLIKTRGQQVTLSCSPISGHRSVSWYQQTPGQGLQFLFEYFSETQRNKGNFPGRFSGRQFSNSRSEMNVSTLELGDSALYLCASSLEGTLSNEQFFGPGTRLTVL.

A single count supports this clonotype. This chain uses TRBV12-3 or TRBV12-4 with TRBJ2-7; D unresolved. Trimming stripped 5 bases from V and 9 bases from J, with 14 bases between. This CDR3 has 12 residues. CDR3: CASSLGSTGQYF. The CDR3 DNA is TGTGCCAGCAGTCTGGGATCCACGGGGCAGTACTTC.

The chain employs TRBV4-2 and TRBJ2-5, with D possibly being TRBD2 (6 bases). This CDR3 is built from 13 residues. The germline gives CDR1 LGHNA, CDR2 YNFKEQ. V was trimmed by 3 bases and J by 5 bases, leaving 10 bases between them. The CDR3 region has the DNA TGTGCCAGCAGCCAGCTAGCGCACGAGACCCAGTACTTC. It encodes CASSQLAHETQYF.

This clonotype was seen a few times. The gene calls are TRBV10-3 and TRBJ2-3; 10 nucleotides agree with TRBD2. Germline trimming cut 0 bases from V and 5 bases from J; bases unmatched to any gene: 8. The CDR3 is 17 amino acids. Germline CDR1 ENHRY, CDR2 SYGVKD. The CDR3: CAISESGSGGARDTQYF. CDR3 in DNA: TGTGCCATCAGTGAGTCGGGAAGCGGGGGGGCTAGAGATACGCAGTATTTT.

Note on this clonotype: At one end the junction does not follow the germline gene, possibly because of a read error. The J gene is TRBJ1-4, the V gene TRBV5-6; D is possibly TRBD1 (6 bases). This CDR3 spans 18 amino acids. Germline V gene data show CDR1 as SGHDT and CDR2 as YYEEEE. CDR3 region: CARSSIIQGGRPDEKLFF. As DNA, the CDR3 is TGTGCCCGCAGCTCTATTATACAGGGCGGTCGGCCTGATGAAAAACTGTTTTTT.

The chain carries TRBV12-3 or TRBV12-4 and TRBJ2-5; TRBD1 matches at 7 bases. Near its end, the DNA agrees better with TRBJ2-7, so the J call may be wrong. The CDR3 runs 16 residues. The CDR3 protein is CASSYSKGTVLYEQYF. The CDR3 region has the DNA TGTGCCAGCAGTTACTCGAAAGGGACAGTCCTCTACGAGCAGTACTTC.

Only a few counts were recorded for this clonotype. Germline and junction disagree at one end, which may indicate a read error. V and J are TRBV28 and TRBJ2-1; 10 bases fit TRBD2. The CDR3 runs to 17 residues. Germline loops: CDR1 MDHEN, CDR2 SYDVKM. CDR3 sequence reads: CASSPGAGGETQETQYF. The DNA for the CDR3 is TGTGCCAGCAGTCCCGGAGCGGGGGGGGAAACGCAAGAGACCCAATACTTC. The full variable domain, completed using reference TRBV28 and TRBJ2-1, is DVKVTQSSRYLVKRTGEKVFLECVQDMDHENMFWYRQDPGLGLRLIYFSYDVKMKEKGDIPEGYSVSREKKERFSLILESASTNQTSMYLCASSPGAGGETQETQYFGPGTRLTVL.

This clonotype was recorded only once. The gene calls are TRBV10-3 and TRBJ2-1, with D unresolved. The CDR3 sequence is 11 residues long. V was shortened by 1 base and J by 8 bases, with 3 bases between the two germline ends. Germline CDR1 is ENHRY and CDR2 is SYGVKD. The CDR3: CAISEYYEQFF. DNA for the CDR3: TGTGCCATCAGTGAGTACTATGAGCAGTTCTTC.

The V gene is TRBV6-5, the J gene TRBJ2-1, with 7 bases matching TRBD1. Per germline, CDR1 MNHEY and CDR2 SVGAGI. The CDR3 runs to 16 residues. Germline trimming cut 4 bases from V and 0 bases from J; bases unmatched to any gene: 6. CDR3 nucleotides: TGTGCCAGCAGTTGGGGGACAGAAAGCTCCTACAATGAGCAGTTCTTC. This encodes CASSWGTESSYNEQFF.

This clonotype occurred a few times. This chain connects TRBV3-1 to TRBJ2-5; the D gene is possibly TRBD1 (6 bases). The J call is doubtful: the DNA matches TRBJ2-7 better. The CDR3 totals 13 residues. Germline CDR1 is LGHDT and CDR2 is YNNKEL (reference sequence). CDR3 protein: CASSRGQPYEQYF. The CDR3 DNA sequence: TGTGCCAGCAGCCGGGGGCAGCCCTACGAGCAGTACTTC.

In its sample, this clonotype was seen a few times. The chain links TRBV6-2 or TRBV6-3 to TRBJ1-1, with 12 bases aligning to TRBD1. The ends lost 0 bases at V and 4 bases at J; junction bases unmatched: 9. This CDR3 comprises 18 residues. CDR1 and CDR2 (germline): MNHEY, SVGEGT. CDR3 bases: TGTGCCAGCAGTTACTCGAGGGACAGGGGGCTTGGAGTCACTGAAGCTTTCTTT. Translating it yields CASSYSRDRGLGVTEAFF.

This clonotype was seen a few times. The chain links TRBV18 to TRBJ2-2; possibly TRBD1 or TRBD2 for D (5 bases each). The CDR3 consists of 15 residues. V dropped 1 base and J dropped 4 bases, with 10 bases sitting between them. The germline CDR1 and CDR2 sequences are KGHSH and LQKENI. CDR3 DNA: TGTGCCAGCTCACCACGTGAGGGGTCCACCGGGGAGCTGTTTTTT. Amino acid sequence: CASSPREGSTGELFF.

This rearrangement joins TRBV7-9 to TRBJ1-1; D unclear. Germline V gene sequence: CDR1 SEHNR, CDR2 FQNEAQ (reference sequence). The germline V and J ends were trimmed by 4 bases and 1 base, with 13 bases remaining between them. The CDR3 sequence is 15 residues long. CDR3: CASSSRTPTNTEAFF. CDR3 nucleotide sequence: TGTGCCAGCAGCTCCAGGACCCCCACGAACACTGAAGCTTTCTTT.

The gene calls are TRBV7-9 and TRBJ2-7; 12 positions agree with TRBD2. Losses at the gene ends were 2 bases for V and 7 bases for J; bases not matched to a gene: 3. Germline V lookup: CDR1 SEHNR, CDR2 FQNEAQ (reference sequence). This CDR3 spans 14 amino acids. In nucleotides, the CDR3 is TGTGCCAGCAGCTTATCCGGACTAGCGGGGGAGCAGTACTTC. Its translation is CASSLSGLAGEQYF.